A selection of T cell receptor beta chains follows, all from one sample in a study. TCRdb reprocessed the 5' RACE reads with MiXCR, giving one entry per CDR3 protein. This sample has around 37,000 distinct CDR3 sequences, with less than 30% found just once. Specimen: memory CD4+ T cells sorted from a lymph node. Source of these receptors: a female donor with breast cancer. Each CDR3 is given with its conserved first and last residue. Not every row has a clone size; where given, it reads once, few, many or a size class.

J	V	size	CDR3
TRBJ2-5	TRBV7-2	NA	CASSWSQETQYF
TRBJ2-1	TRBV9	NA	CASSVGLQFSYNEQFF
TRBJ2-3	TRBV4-3	NA	CASSQAVAGASDTQYF
TRBJ2-3	TRBV3-1	few	CASSRLRTSTDTQYF
TRBJ2-1	TRBV7-8	few	CASSLNRASGTRTQFF
TRBJ1-3	TRBV5-1	few	CASRREVTGNTIYF
TRBJ2-5	TRBV28	few	CASSLTGTYQETQYF
TRBJ2-1	TRBV28	few	CASTSLVLAEYNEQFF
TRBJ2-1	TRBV6-5	few	CASSYLGLAGGGSSYNEQFF
TRBJ2-3	TRBV20-1	many	CSARPGDLTDTQYF
TRBJ2-7	TRBV2	NA	CASSAPGQGSYEQYF
TRBJ2-3	TRBV29-1	few	CSVWVRGPTDTQYF
TRBJ2-2	TRBV5-5	few	CASSLGLAGGTGELFF
TRBJ2-5	TRBV20-1	NA	CSAPRGAGETQYF
TRBJ2-3	TRBV4-2	NA	CASSQDYGKANTQYF
TRBJ2-7	TRBV6-1	NA	CASRLRQVPYEQYF
TRBJ2-3	TRBV7-3	many	CASKRGSGEDTQYF
TRBJ2-4	TRBV20-1	few	CSVYGIAKNIQYF
TRBJ1-5	TRBV6-6	NA	CASWYGEGFHEHF
TRBJ1-6	TRBV11-2	many	CASSRDDNSPLHF
TRBJ1-3	TRBV28	NA	CASGEGARLAIYF
TRBJ2-3	TRBV10-3	few	CAMSAGGPPDTQYF
TRBJ2-4	TRBV7-7	NA	CASSSGMLAKNIQYF
TRBJ2-3	TRBV7-3	few	CASSPGTSGTDTQYF
TRBJ2-6	TRBV28	few	CASSLNPNGADVLTF
TRBJ1-1	TRBV19	NA	CASNRAPETEAFF
TRBJ2-1	TRBV3-1	NA	CASSRPGAGVYEQFF
TRBJ2-5	TRBV5-1	few	CASTMRGAETQYF
TRBJ2-2	TRBV6-4	NA	CASGKGSNTGELFF
TRBJ2-3	TRBV4-2	NA	CASSHGVEGARDTQYF
TRBJ1-2	TRBV6-2/TRBV6-3	NA	CASSYSILTDGYTF
TRBJ2-7	TRBV20-1	few	CSASAMEPRYEQYF
TRBJ2-2	TRBV9	few	CASSVGLSGELFF
TRBJ2-7	TRBV5-1	few	CASSWQKNYEQYF
TRBJ2-7	TRBV20-1	NA	CSASFIAEGGEQYF
TRBJ2-1	TRBV3-1	NA	CASSQEGSGNNEQFF
TRBJ2-2	TRBV6-1	NA	CASSVNAGELFF
TRBJ1-2	TRBV29-1	many	CTSNRDTRDGYTF
TRBJ1-5	TRBV3-1	NA	CASSDRVGNQPQHF
TRBJ1-1	TRBV28	NA	CASSLHGESTEAFF
TRBJ2-5	TRBV6-6	few	CASAPGHETQYF
TRBJ1-2	TRBV9	medium-sized	CASSVPYGYTF
TRBJ2-3	TRBV12-3/TRBV12-4	NA	CASSQGGTKDTQYF
TRBJ2-1	TRBV2	NA	CASSDEPSSYNEQFF
TRBJ2-2	TRBV5-1	NA	CANSTSGNTGELFF
TRBJ2-1	TRBV7-2	NA	CASSVVAGNEQFF
TRBJ2-3	TRBV9	NA	CASSTPRAKGSRDTQYF
TRBJ1-4	TRBV4-3	few	CASSQDARGGNEKLFF
TRBJ2-3	TRBV12-3/TRBV12-4	few	CASTPRLTGADTQYF
TRBJ2-1	TRBV7-9	NA	CASSFSGVGEQFF
TRBJ2-2	TRBV9	few	CASSVGTRGSTGELFF